The source of this T cell receptor beta chain is a study of blood T cell repertoires in COVID-19. Looking at the study overall: Italy, Spain and the United States were the sources of the convalescent and acute COVID-19 samples. T cells, B-cell-depleted T cells, or PBMCs provided the cDNA or gDNA that served as material.

V lost 5 bases and J lost 9, with 19 bases in between. This CDR3 contains 14 residues. Germline V gene lookup returns CDR1 MNHEY and CDR2 SVGAGI. Sequenced by immunoSEQ multiplex PCR; TCRdb stores in-frame clones only, minus some. The table records 100,000 or so clones, roughly 89% of them present only once. The chain is built from TRBV6-5 and TRBJ1-1; a weak D match, TRBD1 (6 bases). The clonotype originates from a human donor with acute or convalescent COVID-19. The donor label of this sample is uncertain. The specimen sequenced was peripheral blood. CDR3: CASSTRSRDTKAFF. The CDR3 coding sequence is TGTGCCAGCAGTACTCGATCCCGGGACACAAAAGCTTTCTTT.